This T cell receptor (beta chain) was recorded in a study of regulatory T cells in long-lasting Graves disease (dated by TCRdb to about 2021). For the study in its entirety: In the newly diagnosed Graves' disease group, patients had been taking antithyroid drugs for less than 3 months. This study used TCR sequencing and RNA sequencing of peripheral blood to compare persistent Graves' disease patients against newly diagnosed Graves' disease patients. The study was conducted in China and was registered as a clinical trial. A total of 33 samples were covered by TCR sequencing, comprising 13 persistent and roughly 20 newly diagnosed Graves' disease patients. Beyond this particular receptor, the publication reports: The authors noted that the small sample size was a limitation that may lower accuracy. Persistent disease showed preferential use of TRBV28, TRBJ1-2 and TRBJ2-5, whereas newly diagnosed disease favored TRBV20-1 and TRBJ2-1. Persistent Graves' disease patients showed lower TCR Shannon entropy and fewer highly expanded clones than newly diagnosed patients, suggesting clonal expansion. Because the primary lesion, thyroid tissue, could not be accessed, the study looked at peripheral blood alone. A larger number of public clonotypes was shared among persistent patients (fewer than 3,000) than among newly diagnosed patients (roughly 980). Sequencing and analysis were limited to the TCR beta chain.

The CDR3 spans 13 residues, from the cysteine through the phenylalanine. Only the CDR3 portion is preserved as DNA: 39 bases, with reading frame beginning at the first base. V sheds 5 bases and J sheds 7 bases, leaving 12 bases between their ends. Via the germline V gene (reference sequence), CDR1 is SEHNR and CDR2 FQNEAQ. Library construction relied on multiplex PCR. The sequencer was an Illumina HiSeq 4000. TCR beta libraries were built with iRepertoire HTBI primers and Arm-PCR amplification of CDR3 regions. Before sequencing, the PCR products underwent gel purification. Regarding the original processing steps: Gene usage analysis of CDR3 amino acid clonotypes relied on the 60 or so TRBV and 14 TRBJ segments identified across samples. Filtered high-quality paired reads were merged into contigs using COPE and FqMerger. Contigs were aligned with BLAST to IMGT TRBV, TRBD and TRBJ reference genes, and CDR3 was defined per IMGT. Clonotypes above 0.1% frequency were classified as highly expanded clones. Shannon entropy was used to measure repertoire diversity, and the Gini coefficient was used to measure V-J evenness. Clonotypes shared by more than one individual were considered public. In TCRdb, the public reads were trimmed at Q25 with fastp and aligned with MiXCR, with productive beta chains retained. Each CDR3 protein gets just one entry, which takes the most common genes and DNA from the rows behind it. The authors' filters were not applied to this entry. This sample has around 400,000 distinct CDR3 sequences in its table, and about 10% of those were observed once. The top ten hold 18% of the sample.

This clonotype was seen repeatedly, ten times or more. Its specific antigen is unknown. No quality values exist for individual bases; no much larger clone is one base distant. Explained via the paper, the time point label denotes: newly diagnosed GD, antithyroid drugs for less than 3 months. For both TCR sequencing and RNA sequencing, RNA was extracted from PBMCs in TRIzol. Graves' disease was diagnosed according to American Thyroid Association guidelines. The patients came from an endocrinology department in Xi'an, China. Each patient gave 7 to 9.5 milliliters of peripheral blood, collected in an EDTA anticoagulant tube. Ficoll Paque Plus density gradient separation was used to isolate PBMCs, and no further T cell sorting was done. RNA quality was checked with an Agilent 2100 Bioanalyzer and agarose gel, and concentration with a NanoDrop 2000. The sample also formed part of further work on T cells in Graves' hyperthyroidism and ophthalmopathy. The second study also describes: Stable Graves' hyperthyroidism was defined as no progression to ophthalmopathy during 18 months of follow-up. Hyperthyroidism patients were aged 18 to 65 years and newly diagnosed, with disease duration of less than 2 months. Any patient with an uncontrolled infection, another autoimmune disease, pregnancy or lactation was excluded. Diagnoses were established on the basis of clinical symptoms, serum thyroxine and TRAb, thyroid ultrasound, and orbital computed tomography. For the first round of RT-PCR on the TCR CDR3, the HTBI primer set was used together with the Qiagen OneStep RT-PCR kit. Most expanded thyroid clonotypes (frequency above 0.001) were also detected in blood, a finding suggesting that blood repertoires may reflect thyroid immune responses. Ophthalmopathy was separated from stable hyperthyroidism by a 13 V-J signature model, with roughly 88% sensitivity and roughly 81% specificity obtained in cross-validation and 80%/75% obtained in testing. In validation, the model predicted progression to ophthalmopathy a median of 6.5 months before onset, with about 70% sensitivity and almost 75% specificity. To identify distinguishing TCR V-J signatures, a discovery cohort of 100 or so patients was used, comprising some 45 with Graves' ophthalmopathy and around 57 with stable Graves' hyperthyroidism. An independent validation cohort of around 19 hyperthyroidism patients and about 16 patients who later progressed to ophthalmopathy tested prospective prediction of ophthalmopathy. The roughly 100 discovery patients were divided at random into training and test sets in a 7:3 ratio. In six Graves' hyperthyroidism patients, the study also compared T-cell repertoires from thyroid tissue with T-cell repertoires from blood. Once sampling was done, hyperthyroidism patients were given methimazole at a starting dose of 30 mg daily, whereas ophthalmopathy patients were given high-dose intravenous methylprednisolone. A second multiplex PCR round built the libraries, followed by size selection and purification. Libraries were sequenced paired-end with 100 bp reads on an Illumina HiSeq2000. SOAPnuke was used to process the raw data, removing reads that contained adapters or uncalled bases, had a mean Phred below 15, or lacked an exact match to the constant primer or identifier. High-quality paired reads were merged with COPE v1.2.5, and unique nucleotide sequences were defined as clonotypes. MiTCR v1.1 was used to align clonotypes to the IMGT TRBV, TRBD and TRBJ reference segments. The analysis included only V-J combinations with a frequency above 0.0001, which together covered approximately 99% of the repertoires. The TCS score was defined as the ratio of F50 (clonal expansion) to E x V (chaos), calculated using BLOSUM62-based TCRdist between CDR3 peptides within each V-J. Welch's t-statistics and random forest reduced fewer than 550 V-J features to fewer than 15, which were used in a naive Bayes classifier (R e1071). No statistical method was used to fix the sample size in advance, and group allocation was not hidden from the investigators. The paper reports TCR Vbeta CDR3 sequencing of approximately 130 peripheral blood samples: approximately 41 ophthalmopathy, about 75 hyperthyroidism and around 17 progressor patients.

The receptor was derived from a woman between 18 and 30 years old with Graves disease. Donor details come from another sample of the same person, matched by shared clones. The chain employs TRBV7-9 and TRBJ2-1; perhaps TRBD1 is the D gene, with 6 bases matching. This material consisted of peripheral blood mononuclear cells (PBMCs), taken at new diagnosis, from a patient treated with antithyroid drugs. The DNA reads as follows: TGTGCCAGCAGCGTATATCAGGGGAATGAGCAGTTCTTC. Its translation is CASSVYQGNEQFF.